This passage covers 23 T cell receptor beta chains from one sample sequenced in a study of T cells in Graves' hyperthyroidism and ophthalmopathy. Amplified TCR beta CDR3 regions came from RNA transcripts. The study used the HTBI primer set for a first-round RT-PCR of the TCR CDR3. TCRdb re-called the multiplex PCR reads with MiXCR, one entry per CDR3 protein. The profile shows 350,000 to 400,000 distinct CDR3 sequences, 19% of them singletons. The sequencing sample was made of blood. The receptors stem from a woman younger than 35 with Graves' hyperthyroidism.

Here the CDR3 DNA reads TGTGCCAGCAGTTTATCGATCCAACCCGGGACAGGGCGGTCGAATTCACCCCTCCACTTT. Amino acids: CASSLSIQPGTGRSNSPLHF. The chain recombines TRBV27 with TRBJ1-6; 9 bases match TRBD1. The germline gives CDR1 MNHEY, CDR2 SMNVEV (reference sequence). Losses at the gene ends were 0 bases for V and 7 bases for J; bases not matched to a gene: 16. This CDR3 region has 20 residues.

This clonotype was picked up a small number of times. This rearrangement joins TRBV3-1 to TRBJ2-7; 14 nucleotides align to TRBD2. V lost 4 bases to trimming and J lost 3 bases; unmatched junction nucleotides: 5. Germline V CDR1 and CDR2: LGHDT, YNNKEL (reference sequence). The CDR3 runs 16 residues. The CDR3: CASSPGLAGALYEQYF. The CDR3 nucleotides read TGTGCCAGCAGCCCGGGACTAGCGGGGGCGCTCTACGAGCAGTACTTC.

About this clonotype itself: The conserved closing phenylalanine or tryptophan is absent in this CDR3, likely reflecting a read error. The chain couples TRBV12-3 or TRBV12-4 to TRBJ2-7; tentative D call: TRBD1 (6 bases). The CDR3 extends over 15 amino acids. Trimming removed 0 bases at V and 3 bases at J, with 12 bases between. CDR3: CASSLALDRLYEQYL. The CDR3 DNA is TGTGCCAGCAGTTTAGCGCTGGACAGACTCTACGAGCAGTACCTC.

The table lists this clonotype with many counts. V and J are TRBV28 and TRBJ2-5; D may be TRBD1 or TRBD2 (6 bases each). The germline V gene has CDR1 MDHEN and CDR2 SYDVKM. V lost 6 bases and J lost 5, with 16 bases in between. CDR3 length: 14 residues. The CDR3 reads CASRRGGWAETQYF. Here the CDR3 DNA reads TGTGCCAGCAGGCGAGGGGGGTGGGCGGAGACCCAGTACTTC.

This clonotype was counted at least ten times. This chain uses TRBV11-1 with TRBJ1-1, with TRBD1 matching over 7 bases. This CDR3 is built from 19 residues. Germline trimming cut 6 bases from V and 7 bases from J; bases unmatched to any gene: 26. Germline V lookup: CDR1 SGHAT, CDR2 FQDESV (reference sequence). Here the CDR3 reads CASRETSLKRRDSRNEAFF. CDR3 DNA: TGTGCCAGCAGGGAGACTTCGCTTAAACGCCGGGACAGCCGTAATGAAGCTTTCTTT.

The V gene is TRBV12-3 or TRBV12-4, the J gene TRBJ1-1; D is possibly TRBD1 (5 bases). V gave up 6 bases and J gave up 2 bases, with 13 bases separating them. The CDR3 has 14 amino acids. Here the CDR3 DNA reads TGTGCCAGCAGAGACACAGGTTATAACACTGAAGCTTTCTTT. It specifies CASRDTGYNTEAFF.

In DNA form, the CDR3 reads TGCAGTGCTAGAGATTTACACCTTTCCCAAGAGACCCAGTACTTC. Protein: CSARDLHLSQETQYF. This sequence joins TRBV20-1 and TRBJ2-5; D gene unclear. V lost 0 bases and J lost 1, with 12 bases in between. This CDR3 is 15 amino acids long. The germline CDR1 and CDR2 sequences are DFQATT and SNEGSKA (reference sequence).

Only a few counts were recorded for this clonotype. A read error may account for a junction end that differs from germline. The chain uses TRBV28 and TRBJ1-1; D is possibly TRBD1 (6 bases). This CDR3 is 14 amino acids long. CDR1 and CDR2 from the germline V gene are MDHEN and SYDVKM. CDR3 region: CASSLGAGGTEACF. The CDR3 DNA reads as TGTGCCAGCAGTTTGGGGGCGGGGGGCACTGAAGCTTGCTTT.

This clonotype was counted many times. V gene TRBV20-1 combines with J gene TRBJ1-1, with a weak D call TRBD1 (6 bases). CDR1 and CDR2 from the germline V gene are DFQATT and SNEGSKA (reference sequence). V was pared by 6 bases and J by 1 base, with 15 bases between. The CDR3 has 14 amino acids. The CDR3 coding sequence is TGCAGTGCACCAGACAGGCGCTCGAACACTGAAGCTTTCTTT. Its protein is CSAPDRRSNTEAFF.

This clonotype was detected many times. This chain links TRBV6-1 with TRBJ2-5, with no clear D. This CDR3 has 11 amino acids. CDR1 MNHNS and CDR2 SASEGT come from the germline V gene. The DNA of the CDR3 is TGTGCGTGCGACCAGCAAGAGACCCAGTACTTC. Translation: CACDQQETQYF.

This clonotype was seen more than once but under ten times. This chain connects TRBV2 to TRBJ2-1; unclear D gene. The CDR3 spans 14 residues. The germline gives CDR1 SNHLY, CDR2 FYNNEI. V shed 2 bases and J shed 2 bases, with 7 bases lying between them. CDR3 bases: TGTGCCAGCAGTGAACCGGACCCCTACAATGAGCAGTTCTTC. This codes for CASSEPDPYNEQFF.

V is TRBV27 and J is TRBJ1-1, with 7 bases matching TRBD1. This CDR3 comprises 15 residues. With V trimmed by 3 bases and J by 3 bases, 7 bases remained unmatched. Germline CDR1 and CDR2: MNHEY and SMNVEV (reference sequence). The CDR3 protein is CASSFRQGTYTEAFF. In DNA form, the CDR3 reads TGTGCCAGCAGTTTCCGACAGGGAACGTACACTGAAGCTTTCTTT.

The table lists this clonotype with many counts. The V gene is TRBV10-2, the J gene TRBJ1-1; D not certain. The germline gives CDR1 WSHSY, CDR2 SAAADI. CDR3 length equals 15 residues. V lost 0 bases and J 4 bases, leaving 12 bases between the germline ends. The CDR3 reads CASSESGVQRTEAFF. For the CDR3, the DNA is TGCGCCAGCAGTGAGTCCGGGGTTCAGCGCACTGAAGCTTTCTTT.

This clonotype showed up many times. The chain uses TRBV6-2 or TRBV6-3 and TRBJ1-2, with D unresolved. The CDR3 sequence is 15 residues long. V was shortened by 0 bases and J by 2 bases, with 10 bases between the two germline ends. CDR1 is MNHEY, CDR2 SVGEGT, per germline. CDR3 sequence: CASSYSPQRNYGYTF. For the CDR3, the DNA is TGTGCCAGCAGTTACTCGCCCCAGAGGAACTATGGCTACACCTTC.

The V call is TRBV6-2 or TRBV6-3, the J call TRBJ2-7, with TRBD1 identical over 9 bases. The length of the CDR3 is 15 residues. The junction had 9 bases not matched to a gene; V was cut back by 5 bases and J by 4 bases. Germline values: CDR1 MNHEY, CDR2 SVGEGT. The CDR3, as DNA: TGTGCCAGCAGTCTGGAGACGGACAGGGGTTACGAGCAGTACTTC. Its protein is CASSLETDRGYEQYF.

The chain combines TRBV28 with TRBJ1-5; 7 nucleotides match TRBD1. Losses at the gene ends were 9 bases for V and 0 bases for J; bases not matched to a gene: 5. CDR3 length: 14 residues. From germline, CDR1 is MDHEN and CDR2 SYDVKM. The chain's CDR3 is CASRDSYSNQPQHF. Written as DNA, the CDR3 is TGTGCCAGTCGGGACAGCTATAGCAATCAGCCCCAGCATTTT.

This clonotype was seen only a few times. The V gene is TRBV3-1, the J gene TRBJ1-1; D possibly corresponds to TRBD1 (6 bases). The germline V gene has CDR1 LGHDT and CDR2 YNNKEL (reference sequence). Trimming shortened V by 3 bases and J by 0 bases, and 14 bases separated the two germline ends. The CDR3 is 16 residues long. This CDR3 is CASSQTGAGMNTEAFF. The CDR3 region has the DNA TGTGCCAGCAGCCAGACGGGGGCAGGGATGAACACTGAAGCTTTCTTT.

This clonotype was seen many times. The chain couples TRBV28 to TRBJ1-5; D gene ambiguous. Germline values: CDR1 MDHEN, CDR2 SYDVKM. The V end was cut by 4 bases, the J end by 0 bases, with 10 bases between. The CDR3 has 15 amino acids. In DNA form, the CDR3 reads TGTGCCAGCAGTTCCCCCTGGGGTAGCAATCAGCCCCAGCATTTT. Amino acids: CASSSPWGSNQPQHF. Variable domain in full (rest from reference TRBV28 and TRBJ1-5): DVKVTQSSRYLVKRTGEKVFLECVQDMDHENMFWYRQDPGLGLRLIYFSYDVKMKEKGDIPEGYSVSREKKERFSLILESASTNQTSMYLCASSSPWGSNQPQHFGDGTRLSIL.

As for this clonotype: A much larger clone lies a single base off, so this may be a read error. The rearrangement uses TRBV28 and TRBJ1-2; D is ambiguous. This CDR3 spans 13 amino acids. V gave up 7 bases and J gave up 5 bases, with 14 bases separating them. CDR1 is MDHEN, CDR2 SYDVKM, per germline. The DNA for the CDR3 is TGTGCCAGCATCCGAGGGTTTGAATATGGCTACACCTTC. The encoded protein is CASIRGFEYGYTF.

In its sample, this clonotype was seen many times. This chain uses TRBV20-1 with TRBJ2-7; no firm D call. V lost 6 bases to trimming and J lost 7 bases, with 19 bases between them. Germline V gene data show CDR1 as DFQATT and CDR2 as SNEGSKA (reference sequence). This CDR3 is 13 amino acids long. As DNA, the CDR3 is TGCAGTGCCCAACTCTGGGCCGTTGGGGAGCAGTACTTC. As protein: CSAQLWAVGEQYF.

This clonotype was observed at least ten times. The V gene is TRBV24-1, the J gene TRBJ2-5, with a tentative D call TRBD1 (5 bases). In germline, CDR1 is KGHDR, CDR2 SFDVKD. The CDR3 is 14 amino acids. Trimming took 7 bases from V and 2 from J, leaving 13 bases between them. This chain's CDR3 is CATSLGAEQETQYF. CDR3 nucleotide sequence: TGTGCCACCAGCCTTGGGGCAGAACAAGAGACCCAGTACTTC.

This clonotype was counted at least ten times. The CDR3 bases are TGTGCCTGGAGTAGGGTCGGGGAGCTGTTTTTT. Its translation is CAWSRVGELFF. V and J are TRBV30 and TRBJ2-2; D gene uncertain. Germline V gene lookup returns CDR1 GTSNPN and CDR2 SVGIG (reference sequence). The V gene lost 2 bases and the J gene lost 7 bases, with 5 bases spanning the gap. The CDR3 has 11 amino acids.

There are many counts of this clonotype. The chain carries TRBV6-1 and TRBJ1-5; no reliable D call. Germline values: CDR1 MNHNS, CDR2 SASEGT. V shed 2 bases and J shed 5 bases, with 10 bases lying between them. This CDR3 region has 14 residues. CDR3 bases: TGTGCCAGCAGTGAAAGTAGGATGGATCAGCCCCAGCATTTT. This gives the protein CASSESRMDQPQHF.